The sequence of this TCR beta chain was determined in a study of blood T cell repertoires in COVID-19. Study details: Sources were T cells, B-cell-depleted T cells, or PBMCs; the material itself was cDNA or gDNA.

Clones were read by immunoSEQ multiplex PCR, and TCRdb kept only the in-frame ones, dropping some. In the table there are 30,000 to 45,000 clones, around 86% of which are singletons. Germline lookup yields CDR1 LGHDT and CDR2 YNNKEL (reference sequence). The CDR3 runs 14 residues. Trimming removed 6 bases from V and 0 bases from J; junction bases left unmatched: 2. This TCR was recovered from a human donor in a cohort sampled during active COVID-19. The sequencing input was peripheral blood. V is TRBV3-1 (or the pseudogene TRBV3-2) and J is TRBJ2-7, with 10 bases lining up with TRBD2. The CDR3 sequence: CASRWTSGSYEQYF. The CDR3 nucleotides read TGTGCCAGCAGGTGGACTAGCGGCTCCTACGAGCAGTACTTC.